This paragraph covers one T cell receptor beta chain sequence. CDR3 size: 18 residues. Losses at the gene ends were 3 bases for V and 3 bases for J; bases not matched to a gene: 19. The germline CDR1 and CDR2 sequences are GTSNPN and SVGIG (reference sequence). This table comes from immunoSEQ multiplex PCR, and its TCRdb copy is limited to in-frame clones, with some not included. The top ten clones hold 1% to 1.5% of a sample with some 120,000 clones, 94% of them seen once. The record originates from a study of cytomegalovirus exposure and HLA in healthy donors. The source material was PBMCs. The receptor's source is a woman between 18 and 30 years old in good health and CMV-seronegative. This chain links TRBV30 with TRBJ2-7, with 8 positions matching TRBD2. CDR3 DNA sequence: TGTGCCTGGAGCGGCGAATTGGCGTTGGCGGGGGGTAACTACGAGCAGTACTTC. Amino acid sequence: CAWSGELALAGGNYEQYF. Full variable domain (remainder filled in from reference TRBV30 and TRBJ2-7): SQTIHQWPATLVQPVGSPLSLECTVEGTSNPNLYWYRQAAGRGLQLLFYSVGIGQISSEVPQNLSASRPQDRQFILSSKKLLLSDSGFYLCAWSGELALAGGNYEQYFGPGTRLTVT.